This T cell receptor beta chain was observed in a study of cytomegalovirus exposure and HLA in healthy donors. Across the study: Earlier, 150 million to 200 million T cells were analyzed, and 90 million to 120 million unique TCR beta sequences were found among them.

Vbeta (60) and Jbeta (13) primers were used in the PCR. Sequencing was performed with immunoSEQ multiplex PCR; in TCRdb, only in-frame clones are kept and a portion is missing. The sample yields about 110,000 clones, around 73% seen once. A note on this clone: No antigen is known for it.

Trimming removed 6 bases from V and 7 bases from J, with 16 bases in between. The CDR3 is 13 amino acids. CDR1 SGHAT and CDR2 FQDESV come from the germline V gene (reference sequence). The study's findings and limits: A prior analysis recorded that most TCR beta V segments were productive about 90% or about 30% of the time. Certain sequence variants were highly shared and formed a cluster, and this cluster was likely a sequencing artifact.

What was sequenced was PBMCs. The V gene is TRBV11-1, the J gene TRBJ2-7; D perhaps matches TRBD2 (6 bases). This receptor was obtained from a man aged 40-55 years in good health and CMV-seronegative. For the CDR3, the DNA is TGTGCCAGCAGTTTGGGGAGGACCATGGAGCAGTACTTC. Translation gives CASSLGRTMEQYF.